The 2 T cell receptor beta chains reported below all come from one sample, sequenced in a study of shared clonotypes between healthy human individuals. The method was immunoSEQ multiplex PCR; TCRdb's version includes in-frame clones alone and lacks a portion of them. The repertoire holds 2 million to 2.5 million clones, with around 95% as singletons. The sequenced sample consisted of naive CD4+ T cells sorted from blood. Subset of the sample: CD45RA+ positively selected. The source of these receptors is a young man in good health.

This sequence joins TRBV5-1 and TRBJ2-4; TRBD1 matches 10 bases. The germline gives CDR1 SGHRS, CDR2 YFSETQ. This CDR3 contains 16 residues. J gave up 0 bases and V 4 bases, and 4 bases lay outside the gene matches. In DNA, the CDR3 is TGCGCCAGCAGCCGGGGACAGGGGCTAGCCAAAAACATTCAGTACTTC. Translated, it gives CASSRGQGLAKNIQYF.

For the CDR3, the DNA is TGTGCCAGCAGTTTCTTGCGCGAGCAGTACTTC. Its protein product is CASSFLREQYF. The chain has TRBV6-6 and TRBJ2-7; D is ambiguous. The CDR3 totals 11 residues. Germline V lookup: CDR1 MNHNY, CDR2 SVGAGI (reference sequence). Trimming pared 4 bases from V and 6 bases from J, leaving 7 bases between.